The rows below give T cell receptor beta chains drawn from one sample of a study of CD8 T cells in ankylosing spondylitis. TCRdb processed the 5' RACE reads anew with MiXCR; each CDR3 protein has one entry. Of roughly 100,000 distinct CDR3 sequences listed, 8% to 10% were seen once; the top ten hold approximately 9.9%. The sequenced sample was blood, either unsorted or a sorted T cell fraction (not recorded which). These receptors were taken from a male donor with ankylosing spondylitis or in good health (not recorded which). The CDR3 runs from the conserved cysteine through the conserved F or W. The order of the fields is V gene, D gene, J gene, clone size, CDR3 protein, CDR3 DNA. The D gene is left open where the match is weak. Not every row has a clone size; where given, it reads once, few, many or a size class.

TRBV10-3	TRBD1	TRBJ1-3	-	CAIRGQGMENTIYF	TGTGCCATCAGAGGACAGGGAATGGAAAACACCATATATTTT
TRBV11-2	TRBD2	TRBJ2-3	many	CASRRLAGPPDTQYF	TGTGCCAGCAGAAGACTAGCGGGGCCACCAGATACGCAGTATTTT
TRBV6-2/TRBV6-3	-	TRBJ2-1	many	CASSPGDRRGEQFF	TGTGCCAGCAGTCCCGGAGACCGGAGGGGTGAGCAGTTCTTC
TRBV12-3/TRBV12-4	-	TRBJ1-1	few	CASSLGVVAFF	TGTGCCAGCAGTTTGGGGGTGGTAGCTTTCTTT
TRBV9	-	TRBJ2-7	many	CASTRDITGLYEQYF	TGTGCCAGCACCCGGGACATCACTGGGCTCTACGAGCAGTACTTC
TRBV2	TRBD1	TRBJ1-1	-	CASSDRDRGLAEAFF	TGTGCCAGCAGCGACCGGGACAGGGGACTCGCTGAAGCTTTCTTT
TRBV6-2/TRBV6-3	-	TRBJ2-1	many	CASSYSEFNEQFF	TGTGCCAGCAGTTACTCGGAGTTTAATGAGCAGTTCTTC
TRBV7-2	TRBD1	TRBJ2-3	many	CASSRGDRDTQYF	TGTGCCAGCAGCCGAGGGGACAGGGATACGCAGTATTTT
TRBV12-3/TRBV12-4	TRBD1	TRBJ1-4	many	CASSPSGQGNEKLFF	TGTGCCAGCAGCCCATCGGGACAGGGGAATGAAAAACTGTTTTTT
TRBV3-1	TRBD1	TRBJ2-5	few	CASSPDREETQYF	TGTGCCAGCAGCCCCGACAGGGAAGAGACCCAGTACTTC
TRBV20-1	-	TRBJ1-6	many	CSARGGRGNSPLHF	TGCAGTGCCAGAGGGGGACGGGGGAATTCACCCCTCCACTTT
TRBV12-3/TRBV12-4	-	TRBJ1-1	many	CASTKGRVAFF	TGTGCCAGCACCAAGGGCCGGGTGGCTTTCTTT
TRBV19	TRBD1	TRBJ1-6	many	CASSKKRTGGNSPLHF	TGTGCCAGTAGTAAAAAAAGGACAGGGGGTAATTCACCCCTCCACTTT
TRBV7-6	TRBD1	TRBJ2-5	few	CASSSGTGGQETQYF	TGTGCCAGCAGCTCCGGGACAGGGGGTCAAGAGACCCAGTACTTC
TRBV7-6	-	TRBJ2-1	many	CASSLAGSLGNEQFF	TGTGCCAGCAGCTTAGCCGGGAGTCTAGGCAATGAGCAGTTCTTC
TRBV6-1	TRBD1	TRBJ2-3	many	CASSEPRTGAGDTQYF	TGTGCCAGCAGTGAGCCGAGGACAGGGGCGGGAGATACGCAGTATTTT
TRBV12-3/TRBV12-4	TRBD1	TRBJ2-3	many	CASSLDPPGQGTQYF	TGTGCCAGCAGTTTGGACCCCCCGGGACAGGGTACGCAGTATTTT
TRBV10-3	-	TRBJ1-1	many	CAISESGGTEAFF	TGTGCCATCAGTGAGTCGGGGGGGACTGAAGCTTTCTTT
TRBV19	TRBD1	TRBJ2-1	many	CASSRDRGHWDEQFF	TGTGCCAGTAGTAGAGACAGGGGACATTGGGATGAGCAGTTCTTC
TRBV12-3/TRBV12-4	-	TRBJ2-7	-	CASSLSGGSGEQYF	TGTGCCAGCAGCCTCAGCGGCGGATCAGGCGAGCAGTACTTC
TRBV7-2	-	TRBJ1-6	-	CASSLESSYNSPLHF	TGTGCCAGCAGCTTGGAAAGCTCCTATAATTCACCCCTCCACTTT
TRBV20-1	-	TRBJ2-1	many	CSASRGSNEQFF	TGCAGTGCTAGCCGGGGTAGCAATGAGCAGTTCTTC
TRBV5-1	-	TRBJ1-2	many	CASSLGLTDLNYGYTF	TGCGCCAGCAGCTTGGGTTTGACCGACCTTAACTATGGCTACACCTTC
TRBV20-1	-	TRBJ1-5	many	CSARAKTADYRQPQHF	TGCAGTGCTAGGGCGAAGACAGCGGACTACCGCCAGCCCCAGCATTTT
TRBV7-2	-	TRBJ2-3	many	CASSLKSGYPTTDTQYF	TGTGCCAGCAGCTTAAAGTCGGGGTATCCGACCACAGATACGCAGTATTTT
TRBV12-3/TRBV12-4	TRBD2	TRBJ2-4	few	CASSTWKLADYIAKNIQYF	TGTGCCAGCAGTACCTGGAAGCTAGCGGATTACATAGCCAAAAACATTCAGTACTTC
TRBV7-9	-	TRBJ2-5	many	CASRTSAETQYF	TGTGCCAGCAGGACGTCAGCAGAGACCCAGTACTTC
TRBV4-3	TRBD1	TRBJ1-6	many	CASSLGQTDNSPLHF	TGCGCCAGCAGCCTGGGACAGACCGATAATTCACCCCTCCACTTT
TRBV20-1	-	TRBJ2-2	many	CSARDYTGELFF	TGCAGTGCTAGAGATTACACCGGGGAGCTGTTTTTT
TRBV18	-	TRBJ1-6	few	CASSPGLQNSPLHF	TGTGCCAGCTCACCGGGACTTCAAAATTCACCCCTCCACTTT
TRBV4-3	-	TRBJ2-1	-	CASSQVLGGNEQFF	TGCGCCAGCAGCCAAGTTTTGGGCGGCAATGAGCAGTTCTTC
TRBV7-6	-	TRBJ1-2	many	CASSLAGSYGYTF	TGTGCCAGCAGCTTAGCCGGCAGCTATGGCTACACCTTC
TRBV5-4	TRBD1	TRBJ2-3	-	CASSLPDRGADTQYF	TGTGCCAGCAGCTTGCCGGACAGGGGGGCAGATACGCAGTATTTT
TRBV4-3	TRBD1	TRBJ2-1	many	CASSHVGQGVSNEQFF	TGCGCCAGCAGCCACGTGGGACAGGGGGTTTCCAATGAGCAGTTCTTC
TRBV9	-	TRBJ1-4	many	CASSSQQGANEKLFF	TGTGCCAGCAGCTCACAACAGGGAGCTAATGAAAAACTGTTTTTT
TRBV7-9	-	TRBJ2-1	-	CASSPRRLLTYNEQFF	TGTGCCAGCAGCCCACGAAGACTGCTAACCTACAATGAGCAGTTCTTC
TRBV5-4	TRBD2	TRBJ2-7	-	CASSLPGLAGVEQYF	TGTGCCAGCAGCCTCCCGGGACTAGCGGGAGTAGAGCAGTACTTC
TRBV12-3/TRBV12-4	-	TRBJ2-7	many	CASSFGDQSSYEQYF	TGTGCCAGCAGTTTCGGGGACCAGAGCTCCTACGAGCAGTACTTC
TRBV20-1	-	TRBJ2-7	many	CSASYVGTYEQYF	TGCAGTGCTAGTTACGTGGGGACCTACGAGCAGTACTTC
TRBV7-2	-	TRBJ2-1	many	CASSQNNEQFF	TGTGCCAGCAGCCAAAACAATGAGCAGTTCTTC
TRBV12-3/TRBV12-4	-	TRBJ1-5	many	CASGAGGLNQPQHF	TGTGCCAGCGGAGCGGGCGGGCTCAATCAGCCCCAGCATTTT